This T cell receptor beta chain stems from a study of blood T cell repertoires in COVID-19. Study at large: Sites across the United States, Italy and Spain contributed samples from acute and convalescent COVID-19. Sources were T cells, B-cell-depleted T cells, or PBMCs; the material itself was cDNA or gDNA.

CDR3 length: 16 amino acids. The V gene end was trimmed by 0 bases and the J gene end by 2 bases; junction bases not matched to a gene: 4. Germline V gene data show CDR1 as SGDLS and CDR2 as YYNGEE. In the authors' workflow: Counts of nucleated cells, estimated from reference gene primer amplification, were obtained. Profiling relied on immunoSEQ multiplex PCR, and the TCRdb table lists in-frame clones only, not all of them. The V and J calls and clone size are taken from that table; D and trimming were inferred from the DNA. The sample contains 50,000 to 60,000 clones, roughly 90% of which appear only once.

This TCR came from a man in his 60s with active COVID-19. Sequenced material: peripheral blood. The chain couples TRBV9 to TRBJ2-5; 10 bases line up with TRBD1. This CDR3 reads CASSVGDRGVQETQYF. The CDR3 bases are TGTGCCAGCAGCGTAGGGGACAGGGGAGTTCAAGAGACCCAGTACTTC. The whole variable domain, remainder taken from reference TRBV9 and TRBJ2-5, is DSGVTQTPKHLITATGQRVTLRCSPRSGDLSVYWYQQSLDQGLQFLIQYYNGEERAKGNILERFSAQQFPDLHSELNLSSLELGDSALYFCASSVGDRGVQETQYFGPGTRLLVL.